The entry below describes one T cell receptor (beta chain). Its antigen remains unknown. This specimen belongs to a study of cytomegalovirus exposure and HLA in healthy donors. There are 15 residues in the CDR3. Germline loops: CDR1 LNHNV, CDR2 YYDKDF (reference sequence). The V gene lost 6 bases and the J gene lost 4 bases, with 18 bases spanning the gap. The study, taken as a whole, reports: Trimming of TCR beta V- and J-genes showed a link, identified in a later analysis, to a missense DCLRE1C variant.

PCR amplification relied on 60 Vbeta primers (plus 13 Jbeta primers). Clones were sequenced by immunoSEQ multiplex PCR, and TCRdb holds only the in-frame ones, with some missing. This sample has around 200,000 clones, with under 85% found just once. The sequencing sample was made of PBMCs. This clonotype was obtained from a woman aged 45-65 years in good health and CMV-seropositive. The chain links TRBV15 to TRBJ1-1; no reliable D call. The CDR3 protein is CATRGSYGEATEAFF. As DNA, the CDR3 is TGTGCCACCAGGGGGTCCTACGGGGAAGCCACTGAAGCTTTCTTT.